The 6 T cell receptor beta chains reported below all come from one sample, sequenced in a study of long-term antiretroviral therapy in people with HIV. An immunoSEQ assay, version v3.0, was performed at survey level. Sequencing used immunoSEQ multiplex PCR; TCRdb keeps in-frame clones, though not all of them. Among more than 30,000 clones listed, 70% to 80% were seen once. The material was unsorted PBMCs, obtained 1.9 years after starting antiretroviral therapy. These receptors were collected from a man aged 18 to 29 with HIV.

This clone appeared a single time. The rearrangement joins TRBV6-5 to TRBJ1-4; TRBD1 matches at 7 bases. V shed 7 bases, J shed 4 bases, and the junction held 9 bases outside the gene matches. This CDR3 is built from 15 residues. Germline CDR1 MNHEY, CDR2 SVGAGI. The CDR3 region has the DNA TGTGCCAGCACAACCCGAGGGGGCTATAATGAAAAACTGTTTTTT. It yields the protein CASTTRGGYNEKLFF.

The chain uses TRBV6-1 and TRBJ2-7; D gene uncertain. Trimming took 2 bases from V and 5 from J, leaving 4 bases between them. This CDR3 region has 11 residues. Germline V lookup: CDR1 MNHNS, CDR2 SASEGT. CDR3 region: CASSERHEQYF. The DNA for the CDR3 is TGTGCCAGCAGTGAAAGGCACGAGCAGTACTTC.

In its sample, this clone was seen a few times. The chain carries TRBV27 and TRBJ1-1; maybe TRBD1 (5 bases). The length of the CDR3 is 15 residues. The germline V and J ends were trimmed by 6 bases and 1 base, with 15 bases remaining between them. CDR1 and CDR2 (germline): MNHEY, SMNVEV (reference sequence). The CDR3 here is CASRLLETANTEAFF. Here the CDR3 DNA reads TGTGCCAGCAGACTGCTAGAGACAGCGAACACTGAAGCTTTCTTT.

J is TRBJ1-1 and V is TRBV18, with D possibly TRBD1 on 5 matching bases. V dropped 2 bases and J dropped 4 bases, with 11 bases sitting between them. Germline CDR1 is KGHSH and CDR2 is LQKENI. The CDR3 totals 14 residues. DNA for the CDR3: TGTGCCAGCTCACCAGGGGCGCGGGGCACTGAAGCTTTCTTT. Protein: CASSPGARGTEAFF.

This clone was seen a few times. V gene TRBV2 combines with J gene TRBJ1-5; TRBD1 is a possible D gene (5 bases). The germline gives CDR1 SNHLY, CDR2 FYNNEI. Trimming took off 5 bases at V and 0 bases at J, with 14 bases between the two ends. This CDR3 is built from 16 residues. The CDR3, as DNA: TGTGCCAGCAGTTGGCAGGGTTCCCTTAGCAATCAGCCCCAGCATTTT. Its translation is CASSWQGSLSNQPQHF.

V and J are TRBV11-2 and TRBJ1-1; unclear D gene. V lost 0 bases and J lost 4, with 9 bases in between. This CDR3 contains 14 residues. Germline V lookup: CDR1 SGHAT, CDR2 FQNNGV. For the CDR3, the DNA is TGTGCCAGCAGCTTAGATCTTTTCGGCACTGAAGCTTTCTTT. Protein sequence: CASSLDLFGTEAFF.